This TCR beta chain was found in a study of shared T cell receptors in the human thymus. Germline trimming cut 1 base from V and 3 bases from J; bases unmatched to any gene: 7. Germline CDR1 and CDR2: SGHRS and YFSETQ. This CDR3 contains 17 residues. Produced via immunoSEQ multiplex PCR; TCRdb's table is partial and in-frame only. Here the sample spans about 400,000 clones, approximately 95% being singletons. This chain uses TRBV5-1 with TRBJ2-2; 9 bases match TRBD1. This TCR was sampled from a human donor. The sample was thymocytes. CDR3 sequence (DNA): TGCGCCAGCAGCTTGAGAATGGGACAGGGATACACCGGGGAGCTGTTTTTT. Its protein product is CASSLRMGQGYTGELFF.